Each of the 6 T cell receptor beta chains below was sequenced from the same sample in a study of cytomegalovirus exposure and HLA in healthy donors (TCRdb year 2017). The library was obtained by the immunoSEQ multiplex PCR assay. TCRdb mirrors the immuneACCESS table, restricted to in-frame sequences. Some clones are absent from its copies; in checked studies, under half trace to an unresolved V gene, and the reason for the others is unknown. This sample holds roughly 180,000 clones; roughly 84% were observed only once. Around 7% of the sample is held by the ten biggest clonotypes. Sequences were obtained from PBMCs. Source of these receptors: a man aged 18 to 29 in good health and CMV-seropositive.

This chain's CDR3 is CASSTTGGARNQPQHF. In nucleotides, the CDR3 is TGTGCCAGCAGTACCACAGGGGGAGCGCGTAATCAGCCCCAGCATTTT. The chain links TRBV2 to TRBJ1-5, with 8 bases identical to TRBD1. Germline V gives CDR1 SNHLY, CDR2 FYNNEI. This CDR3 spans 16 amino acids. V trimming: 5 bases; J trimming: 4 bases; junction bases outside the gene matches: 10.

The chain couples TRBV20-1 to TRBJ2-1; a possible D gene is TRBD2 (5 bases). The CDR3 covers 11 residues. The germline V and J ends were trimmed by 8 bases and 6 bases, with 11 bases remaining between them. CDR1 and CDR2 from the germline V gene are DFQATT and SNEGSKA (reference sequence). CDR3 loop: CSCYSANEQFF. CDR3 coding DNA: TGCAGTTGTTATAGCGCCAATGAGCAGTTCTTC.

The chain uses TRBV19 and TRBJ1-5; D ambiguous. Between the trimmed V and J ends, which lost 1 base and 0 bases, there was a span of 7 bases. The V gene's germline CDR1 is LNHDA and CDR2 SQIVND (reference sequence). The CDR3 length is 15 residues. The CDR3 is CASSIVHYSNQPQHF. CDR3 bases: TGTGCCAGTAGTATAGTCCACTATAGCAATCAGCCCCAGCATTTT. Full variable domain (outside the CDR3, taken from reference TRBV19 and TRBJ1-5): DGGITQSPKYLFRKEGQNVTLSCEQNLNHDAMYWYRQDPGQGLRLIYYSQIVNDFQKGDIAEGYSVSREKKESFPLTVTSAQKNPTAFYLCASSIVHYSNQPQHFGDGTRLSIL.

The gene calls are TRBV4-3 and TRBJ2-1, with D possibly matching TRBD1 (6 bases). Trimming pared 3 bases from V and 4 bases from J, leaving 13 bases between. CDR1 is LGHNA, CDR2 YSLEER, per germline. The CDR3 consists of 15 residues. For the CDR3, the DNA is TGCGCCAGCAGCCAGGGTGGTCAGGGGTACAATGAGCAGTTCTTC. The encoded protein is CASSQGGQGYNEQFF.

The genes are TRBV10-3 and TRBJ1-4; 7 bases match TRBD1. CDR3 length: 16 amino acids. Germline V gene data show CDR1 as ENHRY and CDR2 as SYGVKD. The V segment lost 0 bases and the J segment 5 bases; nucleotides outside the gene matches: 6. In nucleotides, the CDR3 is TGTGCCATCAGTGAGTCGACGGGCAGGGGGAATGAAAAACTGTTTTTT. It is translated as CAISESTGRGNEKLFF.

The chain uses TRBV7-7 and TRBJ2-1; D unclear. The CDR3 spans 12 residues. V was cut by 6 bases and J by 6 bases, with 9 bases left in between. Germline V gene sequence: CDR1 SSHAT, CDR2 FNYEAQ (reference sequence). The CDR3 DNA is TGTGCCAGCAGTTCAACGGGCAATGAGCAGTTCTTC. This sequence encodes CASSSTGNEQFF. Full variable domain (missing parts from reference TRBV7-7 and TRBJ2-1): GAGVSQSPRYKVTKRGQDVTLRCDPISSHATLYWYQQALGQGPEFLTYFNYEAQPDKSGLPSDRFSAERPEGSISTLTIQRTEQRDSAMYRCASSSTGNEQFFGPGTRLTVL.